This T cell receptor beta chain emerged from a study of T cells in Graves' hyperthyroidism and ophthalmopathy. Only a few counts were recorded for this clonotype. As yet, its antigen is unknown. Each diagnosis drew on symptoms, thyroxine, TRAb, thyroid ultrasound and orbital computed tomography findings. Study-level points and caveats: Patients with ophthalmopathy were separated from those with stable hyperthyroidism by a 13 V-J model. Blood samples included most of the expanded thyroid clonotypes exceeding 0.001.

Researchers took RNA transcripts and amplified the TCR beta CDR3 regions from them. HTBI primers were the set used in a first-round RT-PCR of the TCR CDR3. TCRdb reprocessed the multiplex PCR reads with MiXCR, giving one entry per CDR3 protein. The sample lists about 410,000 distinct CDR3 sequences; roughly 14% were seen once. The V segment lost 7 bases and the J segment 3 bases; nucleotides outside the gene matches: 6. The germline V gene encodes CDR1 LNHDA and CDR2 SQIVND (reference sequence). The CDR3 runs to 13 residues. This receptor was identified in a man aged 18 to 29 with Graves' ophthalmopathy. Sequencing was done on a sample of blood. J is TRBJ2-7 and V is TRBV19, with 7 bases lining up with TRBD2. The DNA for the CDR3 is TGTGCCAGTATGGGAGGGGCGCGCTACGAGCAGTACTTC. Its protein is CASMGGARYEQYF. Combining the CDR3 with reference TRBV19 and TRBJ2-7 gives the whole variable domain DGGITQSPKYLFRKEGQNVTLSCEQNLNHDAMYWYRQDPGQGLRLIYYSQIVNDFQKGDIAEGYSVSREKKESFPLTVTSAQKNPTAFYLCASMGGARYEQYFGPGTRLTVT.